This is a list of T cell receptor beta chains from one sample in a study of PD-1 blockade in mismatch repair-deficient tumors. The assay was immunoSEQ multiplex PCR, and TCRdb's table has in-frame clones only and misses some. The repertoire holds approximately 130,000 clones, with about 88% as singletons. Specimen: peripheral blood, collected 44 weeks after starting pembrolizumab. The receptors shown here come from an adult with mismatch repair-deficient cancer. The CDR3 runs from the conserved cysteine through the conserved F or W. The order of the fields is clone size, CDR3 length, V gene, J gene, D gene, CDR3 protein, CDR3 DNA. D genes are given only for firm matches. A row's size may be missing; if present it is once, few, many or a size class.

abundance: .; len: 18; v_gene: TRBV7-9; j_gene: TRBJ2-1; d_gene: .; CDR3aa: CASTLPSSPTLKNDEQFF; CDR3nt: TGTGCCAGCACTCTACCCTCGTCGCCTACCCTCAAGAACGATGAGCAGTTCTTC
abundance: .; len: 21; v_gene: TRBV15; j_gene: TRBJ2-1; d_gene: .; CDR3aa: CATSRGAGQSPFLSSYNEQFF; CDR3nt: TGTGCCACCAGCAGAGGGGCGGGACAAAGCCCGTTCCTTAGCTCCTACAATGAGCAGTTCTTC
abundance: few; len: 12; v_gene: TRBV29-1; j_gene: TRBJ2-7; d_gene: .; CDR3aa: CSVDEGSYEQYF; CDR3nt: TGCAGCGTTGACGAGGGCTCCTACGAGCAGTACTTC
abundance: .; len: 13; v_gene: TRBV4-2; j_gene: TRBJ2-1; d_gene: TRBD2; CDR3aa: CASSSGRSNEQFF; CDR3nt: TGTGCCAGCAGTAGCGGGAGGTCGAATGAGCAGTTCTTC
abundance: .; len: 13; v_gene: TRBV30; j_gene: TRBJ1-1; d_gene: TRBD1; CDR3aa: CALSGGMNTEAFF; CDR3nt: TGTGCCTTATCAGGGGGCATGAACACTGAAGCTTTCTTT
abundance: .; len: 14; v_gene: TRBV9; j_gene: TRBJ2-1; d_gene: .; CDR3aa: CASSPDIAPDEQFF; CDR3nt: TGTGCCAGCAGCCCGGACATAGCGCCCGATGAGCAGTTCTTC
abundance: .; len: 14; v_gene: TRBV6-5; j_gene: TRBJ1-5; d_gene: .; CDR3aa: CASRRAGYNQPQHF; CDR3nt: TGTGCCAGCAGACGTGCGGGGTACAATCAGCCCCAGCATTTT
abundance: .; len: 16; v_gene: TRBV27; j_gene: TRBJ2-7; d_gene: .; CDR3aa: CASSPDRNYGLVEQYF; CDR3nt: TGTGCCAGCAGTCCGGACAGAAATTATGGGCTGGTCGAGCAGTACTTC
abundance: .; len: 16; v_gene: TRBV5-1; j_gene: TRBJ2-1; d_gene: .; CDR3aa: CASSLDRSGSRDEQFF; CDR3nt: TGCGCCAGCAGCTTGGATAGGTCGGGAAGTAGGGATGAGCAGTTCTTC
abundance: .; len: 14; v_gene: TRBV30; j_gene: TRBJ2-7; d_gene: .; CDR3aa: CAWSVWDVPYEQYF; CDR3nt: TGTGCCTGGAGTGTATGGGACGTGCCCTACGAGCAGTACTTC
abundance: few; len: 14; v_gene: TRBV29-1; j_gene: TRBJ2-1; d_gene: TRBD2; CDR3aa: CSARLAGANNEQFF; CDR3nt: TGCAGCGCCCGACTAGCGGGAGCTAACAATGAGCAGTTCTTC
abundance: .; len: 13; v_gene: TRBV30; j_gene: TRBJ2-7; d_gene: TRBD2; CDR3aa: CAWGTSGTYEQYF; CDR3nt: TGTGCCTGGGGGACTAGCGGAACCTACGAGCAGTACTTC
abundance: .; len: 15; v_gene: TRBV13; j_gene: TRBJ1-5; d_gene: .; CDR3aa: CASSLDRSSNQPQHF; CDR3nt: TGTGCCAGCAGCTTAGACAGGTCCAGCAATCAGCCCCAGCATTTT
abundance: .; len: 15; v_gene: TRBV11-2; j_gene: TRBJ1-4; d_gene: .; CDR3aa: CASSLGVSMSEKLFF; CDR3nt: TGTGCCAGCAGCTTAGGAGTATCCATGTCCGAAAAACTGTTTTTT
abundance: .; len: 12; v_gene: TRBV27; j_gene: TRBJ2-2; d_gene: .; CDR3aa: CASSLLLGELFF; CDR3nt: TGTGCCAGCAGTTTATTACTCGGGGAGCTGTTTTTT
abundance: once; len: 14; v_gene: TRBV27; j_gene: TRBJ2-7; d_gene: TRBD2; CDR3aa: CASSRVAGGYEQYF; CDR3nt: TGTGCCAGCAGTCGTGTAGCGGGAGGGTACGAGCAGTACTTC
abundance: .; len: 13; v_gene: TRBV27; j_gene: TRBJ2-1; d_gene: .; CDR3aa: CASSLTSRNEQFF; CDR3nt: TGTGCCAGCAGTTTAACCTCCCGCAATGAGCAGTTCTTC
abundance: .; len: 13; v_gene: TRBV6-5; j_gene: TRBJ2-1; d_gene: TRBD2; CDR3aa: CASKGTSYNEQFF; CDR3nt: TGTGCCAGCAAAGGGACTAGCTACAATGAGCAGTTCTTC
abundance: .; len: 13; v_gene: TRBV6-5; j_gene: TRBJ2-7; d_gene: .; CDR3aa: CASSYSGHYEQYF; CDR3nt: TGTGCCAGCAGTTACTCGGGACACTACGAGCAGTACTTC
abundance: .; len: 15; v_gene: TRBV10-3; j_gene: TRBJ2-5; d_gene: TRBD2; CDR3aa: CAIRTSGSPQETQYF; CDR3nt: TGTGCCATCAGGACTAGCGGGAGTCCACAAGAGACCCAGTACTTC